These 10 T cell receptor beta chains originate from one sample sequenced in a study of CD8 T cells in ankylosing spondylitis. These receptors have no identified antigens. TCRdb reprocessed the 5' RACE reads via MiXCR and lists one record per CDR3 protein. The data show some 450,000 distinct CDR3 sequences, over 15% seen once. Points from the study as a whole: What appeared characteristic of ankylosing spondylitis blood was a TCR beta motif of seven to nine highly homologous variants.

The sequenced sample consisted of blood, either unsorted or a sorted T cell fraction (not recorded which). These receptors all come from a male donor with ankylosing spondylitis.

This clonotype was recorded a few times. The chain uses TRBV7-2 and TRBJ2-3; no definite D call. The germline V gene encodes CDR1 SGHTA and CDR2 FQGNSA. The V end was cut by 1 base, the J end by 0 bases, with 8 bases between. The CDR3 is 15 amino acids. The CDR3 nucleotides read TGTGCCAGCAGCTTAGACTACCTAAGCACAGATACGCAGTATTTT. As protein: CASSLDYLSTDTQYF.

This clonotype was observed a handful of times. The CDR3 protein is CATNEFLGNQPQHF. CDR3 nucleotides: TGTGCCACCAACGAATTTCTGGGCAATCAGCCCCAGCATTTT. V usage is TRBV19 and J usage is TRBJ1-5; D is undetermined. Germline V gene lookup returns CDR1 LNHDA and CDR2 SQIVND (reference sequence). The CDR3 is 14 residues long. Trimming removed 10 bases from V and 2 bases from J, with 15 bases in between.

The chain carries TRBV20-1 and TRBJ2-1; D gene uncertain. V lost 0 bases and J lost 5, with 8 bases in between. This CDR3 is built from 13 residues. Germline V gene data show CDR1 as DFQATT and CDR2 as SNEGSKA (reference sequence). CDR3 sequence: CSARDPGDNEQFF. The CDR3, as DNA: TGCAGTGCTAGAGATCCGGGCGACAATGAGCAGTTCTTC.

This clonotype was seen only a few times. This sequence joins TRBV9 and TRBJ2-1; 9 bases fit TRBD2. This CDR3 contains 16 residues. The germline gives CDR1 SGDLS, CDR2 YYNGEE. With 0 bases clipped from V and 7 bases from J, the junction kept 8 bases outside the gene matches. The CDR3 coding sequence is TGTGCCAGCAGCGTAGCCGAGCTAGCGGGAAGGAATGAGCAGTTCTTC. Its protein product is CASSVAELAGRNEQFF.

A few counts support this clonotype. The CDR3 nucleotides are TGTGCCAGCAGTCCCGACAGGGGTAGCAACTATGGCTACACCTTC. Translated, it gives CASSPDRGSNYGYTF. V is TRBV12-3 or TRBV12-4 and J is TRBJ1-2, with 8 bases identical to TRBD1. The CDR3 consists of 15 residues. J was trimmed by 2 bases and V by 5 bases; bases with no gene match: 7.

This clonotype turned up a few times. V is TRBV2 and J is TRBJ1-2; D ambiguous. The V end lost 4 bases, the J end lost 2 bases, and 14 bases lay between the germline ends. CDR3 length: 15 amino acids. Germline CDR1 SNHLY, CDR2 FYNNEI. CDR3 coding DNA: TGTGCCAGCAGTGCCTCTTGGACGGGAAACTATGGCTACACCTTC. Amino acids: CASSASWTGNYGYTF.

This sequence joins TRBV20-1 and TRBJ2-2, with TRBD2 matching 11 bases. CDR3 length: 14 residues. The germline V gene encodes CDR1 DFQATT and CDR2 SNEGSKA (reference sequence). V dropped 3 bases and J dropped 7; count of bases not matched to a gene: 4. CDR3 in amino acids: CSARTSGTVGELFF. For the CDR3, the DNA is TGCAGTGCTAGGACTAGCGGGACGGTCGGGGAGCTGTTTTTT.

The V call is TRBV10-3, the J call TRBJ2-3; the match to TRBD1 covers 9 bases. The CDR3 totals 14 residues. The germline V gene encodes CDR1 ENHRY and CDR2 SYGVKD. V lost 10 bases, J lost 5 bases, and 10 bases stayed unmatched. The CDR3 nucleotides read TGTGCCACCCAGCCGGGACAGGGAGGAGATACGCAGTATTTT. Translated: CATQPGQGGDTQYF.

This clonotype has a handful of counts. The chain combines TRBV5-1 with TRBJ2-2; D is perhaps TRBD1 or TRBD2 (5 bases each). Trimming shortened V by 6 bases and J by 4 bases, and 16 bases separated the two germline ends. This CDR3 region has 15 residues. In germline, CDR1 is SGHRS, CDR2 YFSETQ. The CDR3 protein is CASIGETVTTGELFF. CDR3 nucleotide sequence: TGCGCCAGCATTGGGGAGACAGTAACCACCGGGGAGCTGTTTTTT.

This clonotype was seen many times. The rearrangement links TRBV4-3 to TRBJ2-3, with 7 bases aligning to TRBD1. The germline gives CDR1 LGHNA, CDR2 YSLEER. The trim removed 4 bases at V and 3 bases at J, leaving 7 bases unmatched. CDR3 length: 15 residues. CDR3 in amino acids: CASSRRQGGTDTQYF. The CDR3 nucleotides are TGCGCCAGCAGCCGAAGACAGGGCGGTACAGATACGCAGTATTTT.